The 21 T cell receptor beta chains listed next were all sequenced from one sample in a study of blood T cell repertoires in COVID-19 (dated by TCRdb to 2018 to 2021). The method behind the library was the immunoSEQ multiplex PCR assay. TCRdb provides this immuneACCESS table in a form limited to in-frame rearrangements. Some clones are lacking; in checked studies, under half of them reflect an unresolved V gene, and why the rest are absent is not known. Across this sample there are roughly 48,000 clones, with approximately 80% seen only once. The top ten constitute about 60% of the sample. Sequencing was performed on peripheral blood. These TCRs come from a man in his 70s with acute or convalescent COVID-19.

V and J are TRBV4-2 and TRBJ1-1; 10 bases fit TRBD1. This CDR3 spans 18 amino acids. Trimming cost V 1 base and J 0 bases; bases outside gene matches: 8. The germline CDR1 and CDR2 sequences are LGHNA and YNFKEQ. In DNA, the CDR3 is TGTGCCAGCAGCCAAGGACAGGGGGCGCGGGGGATGAACACTGAAGCTTTCTTT. Protein: CASSQGQGARGMNTEAFF.

The CDR3 is CASNTGGENQPQHF. The CDR3 nucleotides are TGTGCCAGTAATACAGGGGGCGAGAATCAGCCCCAGCATTTT. This chain joins TRBV19 and TRBJ1-5; 9 bases are shared with TRBD1. V gave up 7 bases and J gave up 4 bases; unmatched junction bases: 5. The CDR3 is 14 amino acids. Germline loops: CDR1 LNHDA, CDR2 SQIVND (reference sequence).

The rearrangement links TRBV6-5 to TRBJ2-5; TRBD2 matches 11 bases. Trimming cost V 6 bases and J 4 bases; bases outside gene matches: 7. This CDR3 has 15 amino acids. Germline lookup yields CDR1 MNHEY and CDR2 SVGAGI. CDR3 loop: CASRGLAARRETQYF. CDR3 sequence (DNA): TGTGCCAGCAGGGGACTAGCGGCCCGGAGAGAGACCCAGTACTTC.

The chain links TRBV14 to TRBJ2-1, with D possibly matching TRBD2 (5 bases). The CDR3 contains 14 residues. Trimming took 2 bases from V and 9 from J, leaving 14 bases between them. Germline lookup yields CDR1 SGHDN and CDR2 FVKESK. CDR3 amino acids: CASSQTTGVGEQFF. CDR3 DNA sequence: TGTGCCAGCAGCCAAACTACCGGGGTAGGTGAGCAGTTCTTC.

This clone was seen only once. V gene TRBV7-2 combines with J gene TRBJ1-2; D is ambiguous. The CDR3 sequence is 15 residues long. Germline V lookup: CDR1 SGHTA, CDR2 FQGNSA. V was shortened by 2 bases and J by 2 bases, with 12 bases between the two germline ends. The CDR3 nucleotides are TGTGCCAGCAGCTTAAGTTCAAACTTGAACTATGGCTACACCTTC. Residues: CASSLSSNLNYGYTF.

This clone was seen a single time. The rearrangement joins TRBV20-1 to TRBJ2-5, with unresolved D. This CDR3 comprises 12 residues. Trimming took 3 bases from V and 2 from J, leaving 7 bases between them. The germline CDR1 and CDR2 sequences are DFQATT and SNEGSKA (reference sequence). CDR3 protein: CSASSRQETQYF. Written as DNA, the CDR3 is TGCAGTGCTAGTAGCCGGCAAGAGACCCAGTACTTC.

This chain links TRBV5-1 with TRBJ2-5; D remains unclear. With 3 bases removed from V and 2 bases from J, the gap between germline ends came to 2 bases. The germline V gene encodes CDR1 SGHRS and CDR2 YFSETQ. CDR3 length: 11 residues. This chain's CDR3 is CASSSQETQYF. The CDR3 DNA reads TGCGCCAGCAGCTCACAAGAGACCCAGTACTTC.

The chain uses TRBV7-9 and TRBJ1-1, with unresolved D. This CDR3 contains 12 residues. Germline assignment: CDR1 SEHNR and CDR2 FQNEAQ (reference sequence). V dropped 3 bases and J dropped 2 bases, with 4 bases sitting between them. CDR3 sequence: CASSFLNTEAFF. CDR3 nucleotide sequence: TGTGCCAGCAGCTTCCTAAACACTGAAGCTTTCTTT.

The rearrangement links TRBV12-3 or TRBV12-4 to TRBJ2-2; D is perhaps TRBD2 (5 bases). V was trimmed by 3 bases and J by 7 bases, leaving 6 bases between them. The CDR3 extends over 12 amino acids. CDR3: CASSLGSGELFF. The CDR3 DNA reads TGTGCCAGCAGTTTGGGGAGCGGGGAGCTGTTTTTT.

The gene calls are TRBV6-5 and TRBJ1-1; D may be TRBD1 (5 bases). Looked up from germline, CDR1 is MNHEY and CDR2 is SVGAGI. V gave up 6 bases and J gave up 6 bases, with 11 bases separating them. CDR3 length equals 12 residues. The CDR3 reads CASRTGGPEAFF. CDR3 nucleotides: TGTGCCAGCAGAACGGGGGGTCCTGAAGCTTTCTTT.

The genes are TRBV7-9 and TRBJ2-2; no reliable D call. Between the trimmed V and J ends, which lost 7 bases and 1 base, there was a span of 10 bases. The CDR3 totals 14 residues. The germline V gene encodes CDR1 SEHNR and CDR2 FQNEAQ (reference sequence). The DNA for the CDR3 is TGTGCCAGCAAGAGCAATGGGAACACCGGGGAGCTGTTTTTT. Translating gives CASKSNGNTGELFF.

J is TRBJ2-3 and V is TRBV5-6; 7 bases align to TRBD1. Germline assignment: CDR1 SGHDT and CDR2 YYEEEE. J lost 1 base, V lost 4 bases, and 9 bases had no gene match. This CDR3 is built from 16 residues. CDR3 loop: CASSRDSGYGTDTQYF. CDR3 in DNA: TGTGCCAGCAGCCGGGACAGTGGATATGGCACAGATACGCAGTATTTT.

This rearrangement joins TRBV6-6 to TRBJ2-2; 12 bases map to TRBD2. The CDR3 totals 17 residues. Trimming took 5 bases from V and 3 from J; bases not matched to a gene: 7. Germline CDR1 is MNHNY and CDR2 is SVGAGI (reference sequence). The chain's CDR3 is CASSRTSGGPDTGELFF. Written as DNA, the CDR3 is TGTGCCAGCAGTCGTACTAGCGGGGGGCCGGACACCGGGGAGCTGTTTTTT.

The V and J genes are TRBV5-4 and TRBJ1-4; maybe TRBD1 (6 bases). The V gene's germline CDR1 is SGHNT and CDR2 YYREEE (reference sequence). V was clipped by 4 bases and J by 8 bases, with 15 bases between them. The CDR3 has 14 residues. The CDR3 loop reads CASSVDSMGEKLFF. Here the CDR3 DNA reads TGTGCCAGCAGCGTGGACAGCATGGGCGAAAAACTGTTTTTT.

This sequence joins TRBV27 and TRBJ2-2; D gene unclear. The CDR3 runs to 13 residues. Germline lookup yields CDR1 MNHEY and CDR2 SMNVEV (reference sequence). Trimming stripped 1 base from V and 7 bases from J, with 7 bases between. The chain's CDR3 is CASSLYGGGELFF. In DNA, the CDR3 is TGTGCCAGCAGTTTATACGGTGGCGGGGAGCTGTTTTTT.

This chain joins TRBV25-1 and TRBJ1-4, with a tentative D call TRBD1 (5 bases). The germline gives CDR1 MGHDK, CDR2 SYGVNS. The CDR3 totals 15 residues. The V gene lost 1 base and the J gene lost 7 bases, with 13 bases spanning the gap. The CDR3 DNA reads as TGTGCCAGCAGTGAATGGGGGAGGGTTGGTGAAAAACTGTTTTTT. Translating gives CASSEWGRVGEKLFF.

The chain is built from TRBV14 and TRBJ1-2; 8 bases align to TRBD1. V shed 5 bases and J 4 bases; nucleotides not matched to a gene: 9. CDR1 is SGHDN, CDR2 FVKESK, per germline. CDR3 length equals 15 residues. In DNA form, the CDR3 reads TGTGCCAGCAGCTCTGGACAGGGTGGCTCCTATGGCTACACCTTC. Amino acid sequence: CASSSGQGGSYGYTF.

CDR3 sequence: CAWSVQGDTQYF. The CDR3 DNA reads as TGTGCCTGGAGTGTCCAGGGAGATACGCAGTATTTT. The J gene is TRBJ2-3, the V gene TRBV30; D is perhaps TRBD1 (5 bases). The V end lost 0 bases, the J end lost 5 bases, and 6 bases lay between the germline ends. The CDR3 extends over 12 amino acids. The V gene's germline CDR1 is GTSNPN and CDR2 SVGIG (reference sequence).

This chain links TRBV2 with TRBJ1-6; 8 nucleotides align to TRBD1. CDR3 length: 13 residues. Germline lookup yields CDR1 SNHLY and CDR2 FYNNEI. Germline trimming cut 5 bases from V and 7 bases from J; bases unmatched to any gene: 1. The DNA for the CDR3 is TGTGCCAGCAGTAGACAGGGGAATTCACCCCTCCACTTT. This sequence encodes CASSRQGNSPLHF.

The chain carries TRBV15 and TRBJ1-5; D possibly corresponds to TRBD1 (6 bases). The germline gives CDR1 LNHNV, CDR2 YYDKDF (reference sequence). This CDR3 has 15 residues. V lost 2 bases and J 0 bases, leaving 8 bases between the germline ends. In DNA, the CDR3 is TGTGCCACCAGCAGATCAGGGGTTAGCAATCAGCCCCAGCATTTT. This translates into CATSRSGVSNQPQHF.

This rearrangement joins TRBV27 to TRBJ2-7; D is possibly TRBD2 (7 bases). The germline gives CDR1 MNHEY, CDR2 SMNVEV (reference sequence). The CDR3 spans 16 residues. V lost 7 bases, J lost 4 bases, and 23 bases lay in between. CDR3 bases: TGTGCCAGCACCCCTAGGGGGGGACACGGGCCTTACGAGCAGTACTTC. Protein sequence: CASTPRGGHGPYEQYF.